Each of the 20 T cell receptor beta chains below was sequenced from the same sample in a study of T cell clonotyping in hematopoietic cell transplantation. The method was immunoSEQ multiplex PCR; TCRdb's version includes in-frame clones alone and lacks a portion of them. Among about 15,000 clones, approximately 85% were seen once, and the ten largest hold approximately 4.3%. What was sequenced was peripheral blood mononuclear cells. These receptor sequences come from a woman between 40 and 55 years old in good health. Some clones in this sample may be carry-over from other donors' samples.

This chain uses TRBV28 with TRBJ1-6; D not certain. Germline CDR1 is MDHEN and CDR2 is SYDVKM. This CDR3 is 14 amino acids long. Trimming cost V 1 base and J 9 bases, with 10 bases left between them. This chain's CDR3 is CASSLFGNGSPLHF. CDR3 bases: TGTGCCAGCAGTTTATTCGGGAATGGTTCACCCCTCCACTTT. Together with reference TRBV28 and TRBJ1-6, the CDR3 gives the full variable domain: DVKVTQSSRYLVKRTGEKVFLECVQDMDHENMFWYRQDPGLGLRLIYFSYDVKMKEKGDIPEGYSVSREKKERFSLILESASTNQTSMYLCASSLFGNGSPLHFGNGTRLTVT.

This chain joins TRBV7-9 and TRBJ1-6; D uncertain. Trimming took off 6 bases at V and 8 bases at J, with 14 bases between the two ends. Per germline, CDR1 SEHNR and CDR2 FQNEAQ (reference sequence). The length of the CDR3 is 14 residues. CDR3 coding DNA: TGTGCCAGCAGGCATTGGGTGACGGATTCACCCCTCCACTTT. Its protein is CASRHWVTDSPLHF.

CDR3 nucleotides: TGCGCCAGCAGCCAAGATCAGGCTAGCGGAGCCTACAATGAGCAGTTCTTC. Translating it yields CASSQDQASGAYNEQFF. This chain joins TRBV4-3 and TRBJ2-1; TRBD2 matches at 7 bases. The germline V gene encodes CDR1 LGHNA and CDR2 YSLEER. Germline trimming cut 0 bases from V and 2 bases from J; bases unmatched to any gene: 7. The CDR3 runs to 17 residues.

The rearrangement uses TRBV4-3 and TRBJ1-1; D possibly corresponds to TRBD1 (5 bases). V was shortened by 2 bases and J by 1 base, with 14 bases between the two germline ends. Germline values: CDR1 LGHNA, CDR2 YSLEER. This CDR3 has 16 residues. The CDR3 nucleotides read TGCGCCAGCAGCCAAAAAGGGGATGGGGCGAACACTGAAGCTTTCTTT. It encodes CASSQKGDGANTEAFF.

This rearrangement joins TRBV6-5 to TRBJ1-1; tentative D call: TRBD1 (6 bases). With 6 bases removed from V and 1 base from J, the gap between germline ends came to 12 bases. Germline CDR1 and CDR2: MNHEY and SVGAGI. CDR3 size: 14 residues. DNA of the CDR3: TGTGCCAGCAGCCGGGACATCAGGAACACTGAAGCTTTCTTT. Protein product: CASSRDIRNTEAFF.

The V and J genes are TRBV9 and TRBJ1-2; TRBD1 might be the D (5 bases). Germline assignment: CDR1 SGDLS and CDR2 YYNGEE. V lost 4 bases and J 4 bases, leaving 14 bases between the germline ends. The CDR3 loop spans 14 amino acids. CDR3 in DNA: TGTGCCAGCAGCTTTGCCTCAGGGTCCTATGGCTACACCTTC. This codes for CASSFASGSYGYTF.

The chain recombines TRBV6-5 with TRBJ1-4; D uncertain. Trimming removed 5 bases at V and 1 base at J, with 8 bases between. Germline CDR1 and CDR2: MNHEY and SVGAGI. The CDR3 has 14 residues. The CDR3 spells CASSRTGTNEKLFF. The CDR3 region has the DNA TGTGCCAGCAGTCGGACGGGAACTAATGAAAAACTGTTTTTT.

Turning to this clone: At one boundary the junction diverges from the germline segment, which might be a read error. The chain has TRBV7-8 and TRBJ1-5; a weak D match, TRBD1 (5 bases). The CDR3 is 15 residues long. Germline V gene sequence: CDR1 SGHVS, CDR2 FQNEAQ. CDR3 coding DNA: TGTGCCGGCAGCTTAGGAACAGGAGAAAATCAGCCCCAGCATTTT. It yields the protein CAGSLGTGENQPQHF.

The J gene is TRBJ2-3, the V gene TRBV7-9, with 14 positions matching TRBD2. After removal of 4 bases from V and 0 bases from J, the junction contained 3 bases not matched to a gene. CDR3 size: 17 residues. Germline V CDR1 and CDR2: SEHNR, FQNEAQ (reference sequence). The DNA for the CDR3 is TGTGCCAGCAGCTCGGGACTAGCGGGAGCGAGCACAGATACGCAGTATTTT. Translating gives CASSSGLAGASTDTQYF.

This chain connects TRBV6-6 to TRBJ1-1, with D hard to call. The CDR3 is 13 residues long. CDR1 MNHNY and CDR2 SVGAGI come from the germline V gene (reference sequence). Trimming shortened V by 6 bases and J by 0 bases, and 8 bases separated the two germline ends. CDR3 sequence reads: CASSSPLNTEAFF. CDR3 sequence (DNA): TGTGCCAGCAGCTCTCCACTGAACACTGAAGCTTTCTTT.

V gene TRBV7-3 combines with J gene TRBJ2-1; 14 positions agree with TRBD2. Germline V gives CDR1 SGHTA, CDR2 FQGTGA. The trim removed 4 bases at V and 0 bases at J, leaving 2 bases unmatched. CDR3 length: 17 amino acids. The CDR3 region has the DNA TGTGCCAGCAGCTCTGGGACTAGCGGGAGCTCCTACAATGAGCAGTTCTTC. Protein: CASSSGTSGSSYNEQFF.

CDR3 in amino acids: CATGVWGAGGVGTKNIQYF. CDR3 nucleotides: TGTGCCACCGGAGTATGGGGAGCGGGGGGGGTTGGGACCAAAAACATTCAGTACTTC. This chain connects TRBV15 to TRBJ2-4; 10 bases line up with TRBD2. The CDR3 is made up of 19 amino acids. Trimming removed 8 bases from V and 2 bases from J; junction bases left unmatched: 18. Germline-derived CDR1 and CDR2 are LNHNV and YYDKDF (reference sequence).

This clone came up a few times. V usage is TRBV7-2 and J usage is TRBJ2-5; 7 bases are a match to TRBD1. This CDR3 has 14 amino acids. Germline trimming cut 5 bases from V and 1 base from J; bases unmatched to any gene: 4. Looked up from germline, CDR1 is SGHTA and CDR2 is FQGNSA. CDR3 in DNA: TGTGCCAGCAGCCGGGGACAGCTCCAAGAGACCCAGTACTTC. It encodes CASSRGQLQETQYF.

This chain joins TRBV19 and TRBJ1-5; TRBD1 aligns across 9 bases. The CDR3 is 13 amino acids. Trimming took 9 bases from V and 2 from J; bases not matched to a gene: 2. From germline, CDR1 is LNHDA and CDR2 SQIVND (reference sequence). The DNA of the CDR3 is TGTGCCAGCAGGACAGGGGGCAATCAGCCCCAGCATTTT. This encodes CASRTGGNQPQHF.

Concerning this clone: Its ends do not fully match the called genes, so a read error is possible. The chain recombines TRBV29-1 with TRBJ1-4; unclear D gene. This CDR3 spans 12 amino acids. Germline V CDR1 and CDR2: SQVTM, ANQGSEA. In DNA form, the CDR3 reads TGCAGCGCTGAAGATTCGGGAGAAAAACTGTTTTTT. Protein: CSAEDSGEKLFF.

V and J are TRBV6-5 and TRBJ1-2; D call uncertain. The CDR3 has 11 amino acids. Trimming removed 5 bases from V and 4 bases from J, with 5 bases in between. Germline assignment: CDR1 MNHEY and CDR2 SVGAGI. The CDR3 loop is CASSRGYGYTF. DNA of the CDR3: TGTGCCAGCAGTCGGGGCTATGGCTACACCTTC.

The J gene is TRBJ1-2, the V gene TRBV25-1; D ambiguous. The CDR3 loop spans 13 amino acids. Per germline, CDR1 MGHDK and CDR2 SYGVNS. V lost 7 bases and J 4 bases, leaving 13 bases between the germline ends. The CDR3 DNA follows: TGTGCCAGCATTTCCGAGGGAGCCTATGGCTACACCTTC. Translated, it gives CASISEGAYGYTF.

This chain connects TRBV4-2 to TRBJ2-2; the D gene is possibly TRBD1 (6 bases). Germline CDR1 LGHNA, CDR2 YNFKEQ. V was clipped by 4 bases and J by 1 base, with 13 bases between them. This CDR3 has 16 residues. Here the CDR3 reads CASSPRMGQNTGELFF. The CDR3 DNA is TGTGCCAGCAGCCCTAGAATGGGACAGAACACCGGGGAGCTGTTTTTT.

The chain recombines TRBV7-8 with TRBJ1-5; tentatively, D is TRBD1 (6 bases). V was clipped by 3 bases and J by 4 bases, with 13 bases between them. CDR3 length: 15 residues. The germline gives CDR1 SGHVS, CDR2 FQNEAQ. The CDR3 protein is CASSLGHQSNQPQHF. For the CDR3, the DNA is TGTGCCAGCAGCTTGGGACACCAAAGTAATCAGCCCCAGCATTTT.

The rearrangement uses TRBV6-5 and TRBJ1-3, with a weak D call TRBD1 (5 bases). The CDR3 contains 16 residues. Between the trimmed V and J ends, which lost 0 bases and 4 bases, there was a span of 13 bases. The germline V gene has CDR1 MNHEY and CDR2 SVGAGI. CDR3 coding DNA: TGTGCCAGCAGTTACTCGATAACTGGGACCGGAAACACCATATATTTT. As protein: CASSYSITGTGNTIYF.